This T cell receptor (beta chain) stems from a study of siplizumab effects on memory and regulatory T cells. The germline CDR1 and CDR2 sequences are MNHEY and SMNVEV (reference sequence). CDR3 length equals 14 residues. The germline V and J ends were trimmed by 3 bases and 2 bases, with 8 bases remaining between them. TCRdb's copy holds only in-frame clones and misses some; the assay was immunoSEQ multiplex PCR. This table holds tens of thousands of clones, about 90% found once. The source is a human donor in good health. Sequences were obtained from naive CD8+ T cells sorted from blood. This chain uses TRBV27 with TRBJ1-3; no clear D. CDR3 bases: TGTGCCAGCAGTTTCCGGGCGGCTGGAAACACCATATATTTT. Translated: CASSFRAAGNTIYF.